Below, 20 T cell receptor beta chains from the same sample are listed, as sequenced in a study of cytomegalovirus exposure and HLA in healthy donors. Researchers ran the PCR with 60 Vbeta and 13 Jbeta primers. TCRdb keeps only in-frame clones here, not all; method: immunoSEQ multiplex PCR. The sample gives over 120,000 clones, 80% of which show up once; roughly 4.8% is in the top ten. The sequencing sample was made of PBMCs. The receptors derive from a man aged 35 to 55 in good health and CMV-seronegative.

V is TRBV9 and J is TRBJ1-1; 7 bases line up with TRBD1. Germline V gene sequence: CDR1 SGDLS, CDR2 YYNGEE. Trimming removed 2 bases from V and 3 bases from J; junction bases left unmatched: 22. This CDR3 has 20 residues. The CDR3 DNA is TGTGCCAGCAGCGTGTCCGTCCTCGAGGGGGCTCTTACTAGGGACACTGAAGCTTTCTTT. Translation gives CASSVSVLEGALTRDTEAFF.

This clone occurred a few times. The chain joins TRBV7-9 to TRBJ1-5, with 9 bases that match TRBD1. The CDR3 runs 18 residues. The germline V gene has CDR1 SEHNR and CDR2 FQNEAQ (reference sequence). The ends lost 4 bases at V and 1 base at J; junction bases unmatched: 11. CDR3: CASSSGGLGQGSNQPQHF. The CDR3 DNA is TGTGCCAGCAGCTCTGGGGGTCTCGGACAGGGGAGCAATCAGCCCCAGCATTTT.

This chain links TRBV2 with TRBJ2-3; no clear D gene. CDR3 length equals 12 residues. V was clipped by 6 bases and J by 5 bases, with 9 bases between them. In germline, CDR1 is SNHLY, CDR2 FYNNEI. This CDR3 is CASRLLGDTQYF. The CDR3, as DNA: TGTGCCAGCAGATTGCTAGGAGATACGCAGTATTTT.

The chain combines TRBV5-6 with TRBJ1-1; no firm D call. Trimming stripped 3 bases from V and 2 bases from J, with 14 bases between. In germline, CDR1 is SGHDT, CDR2 YYEEEE. The CDR3 is made up of 15 amino acids. CDR3 DNA: TGTGCCAGCAGCTGGGCTGAGCAGGTTAACACTGAAGCTTTCTTT. Translation gives CASSWAEQVNTEAFF. Variable domain in full (rest from reference TRBV5-6 and TRBJ1-1): DAGVTQSPTHLIKTRGQQVTLRCSPKSGHDTVSWYQQALGQGPQFIFQYYEEEERQRGNFPDRFSGHQFPNYSSELNVNALLLGDSALYLCASSWAEQVNTEAFFGQGTRLTVV.

The chain uses TRBV9 and TRBJ2-1, with D maybe TRBD2 (5 bases). This CDR3 has 17 amino acids. Trimming shortened V by 4 bases and J by 2 bases, and 19 bases separated the two germline ends. Per germline, CDR1 SGDLS and CDR2 YYNGEE. The CDR3 loop reads CASSSRRGEGPYNEQFF. The CDR3 DNA reads as TGTGCCAGCAGCTCTAGGAGAGGCGAGGGCCCCTACAATGAGCAGTTCTTC. Combining the CDR3 with reference TRBV9 and TRBJ2-1 gives the whole variable domain DSGVTQTPKHLITATGQRVTLRCSPRSGDLSVYWYQQSLDQGLQFLIQYYNGEERAKGNILERFSAQQFPDLHSELNLSSLELGDSALYFCASSSRRGEGPYNEQFFGPGTRLTVL.

This clone was seen once. V gene TRBV29-1 combines with J gene TRBJ2-7; D is perhaps TRBD1 (5 bases). The V and J ends lost 1 base and 0 bases respectively, with 7 bases between them. Germline values: CDR1 SQVTM, CDR2 ANQGSEA. This CDR3 spans 13 amino acids. CDR3 DNA sequence: TGCAGCGTTGAAGGCAGGGCCTCCTACGAGCAGTACTTC. This translates into CSVEGRASYEQYF.

To note about this clone: Other DNA sequences within the sample encode an identical CDR3. The chain links TRBV15 to TRBJ1-6; D is unresolved. The CDR3 sequence is 16 residues long. V was cut by 1 base and J by 0 bases, with 7 bases left in between. Germline lookup yields CDR1 LNHNV and CDR2 YYDKDF (reference sequence). The chain's CDR3 is CATSRGGSSYNSPLHF. In DNA, the CDR3 is TGTGCCACCAGCAGAGGAGGAAGCTCCTATAATTCACCCCTCCACTTT.

This chain connects TRBV6-6 to TRBJ2-1; 8 nucleotides agree with TRBD2. V was pared by 2 bases and J by 5 bases, with 5 bases of the junction left unmatched. Germline V gives CDR1 MNHNY, CDR2 SVGAGI (reference sequence). The CDR3 is made up of 15 amino acids. CDR3 protein: CASSYPGLGDNEQFF. The CDR3 bases are TGTGCCAGCAGTTACCCGGGACTAGGGGACAATGAGCAGTTCTTC.

CDR3 amino acids: CATSIGTPNGYTF. CDR3 bases: TGTGCCACCAGCATCGGGACACCTAATGGCTACACCTTC. V is TRBV15 and J is TRBJ1-2; a weak D match, TRBD1 (6 bases). V gave up 4 bases and J gave up 6 bases, with 12 bases separating them. Germline V gene data show CDR1 as LNHNV and CDR2 as YYDKDF (reference sequence). The CDR3 is 13 residues long.

The CDR3 sequence: CSVRKGQGAGEQFF. The DNA of the CDR3 is TGCAGCGTTCGCAAGGGACAGGGGGCAGGGGAGCAGTTCTTC. This chain connects TRBV29-1 to TRBJ2-1; 12 bases agree with TRBD1. This CDR3 has 14 amino acids. The germline gives CDR1 SQVTM, CDR2 ANQGSEA. J lost 10 bases, V lost 5 bases, and 9 bases had no gene match.

The V and J genes are TRBV7-2 and TRBJ2-7; D is perhaps TRBD1 (5 bases). Germline V gene lookup returns CDR1 SGHTA and CDR2 FQGNSA. CDR3 size: 14 residues. Trimming removed 5 bases from V and 7 bases from J, with 18 bases in between. CDR3 residues: CASSPGSRVGEQYF. CDR3 in DNA: TGTGCCAGCAGCCCTGGGTCCAGGGTCGGGGAGCAGTACTTC.

The V and J genes are TRBV7-9 and TRBJ2-1; D call uncertain. This CDR3 is built from 11 residues. Germline CDR1 is SEHNR and CDR2 is FQNEAQ (reference sequence). V shed 1 base and J shed 14 bases, with 9 bases lying between them. The CDR3 spells CASSLGARKFF. The CDR3 DNA sequence: TGTGCCAGCAGCTTAGGGGCACGCAAGTTCTTC.

The chain has TRBV30 and TRBJ1-2; no definite D call. CDR1 is GTSNPN and CDR2 is SVGIG in the germline V gene (reference sequence). The CDR3 contains 13 residues. V lost 5 bases, J lost 1 base, and 11 bases lay in between. The DNA for the CDR3 is TGTGCCTGGGGACGGGAGTTTAACTATGGCTACACCTTC. Translation gives CAWGREFNYGYTF. Full variable domain (rest looked up from reference TRBV30 and TRBJ1-2): SQTIHQWPATLVQPVGSPLSLECTVEGTSNPNLYWYRQAAGRGLQLLFYSVGIGQISSEVPQNLSASRPQDRQFILSSKKLLLSDSGFYLCAWGREFNYGYTFGSGTRLTVV.

The chain combines TRBV6-1 with TRBJ2-3, with a tentative D call TRBD2 (7 bases). Germline loops: CDR1 MNHNS, CDR2 SASEGT. This CDR3 is 15 amino acids long. Deletions cut 4 bases from V and 5 bases from J, with 16 bases between. CDR3 nucleotides: TGTGCCAGCAGTGTAACCGGGGGGCCCGGAGATACGCAGTATTTT. This codes for CASSVTGGPGDTQYF.

This clone has only one observation. The chain employs TRBV14 and TRBJ2-3, with 10 bases fitting TRBD2. The J segment lost 2 bases and the V segment lost 5 bases, leaving 4 bases of the junction unmatched. This CDR3 region has 15 residues. Germline V lookup: CDR1 SGHDN, CDR2 FVKESK. This chain's CDR3 is CASSVAGGHTDTQYF. CDR3 nucleotides: TGTGCCAGCAGCGTAGCGGGGGGCCACACAGATACGCAGTATTTT.

The chain combines TRBV28 with TRBJ1-1, with D uncertain. The V and J ends lost 5 bases and 8 bases respectively, with 9 bases between them. The V gene's germline CDR1 is MDHEN and CDR2 SYDVKM. This CDR3 is built from 11 residues. CDR3 sequence: CASSIIREAFF. The CDR3 DNA sequence: TGTGCCAGCAGTATTATCAGGGAAGCTTTCTTT.

The chain joins TRBV7-9 to TRBJ2-5, with D possibly TRBD2 on 5 matching bases. The J call may be in error: the DNA end matches TRBJ2-7 better. The CDR3 is 12 amino acids. CDR1 and CDR2 from the germline V gene are SEHNR and FQNEAQ (reference sequence). The chain's CDR3 is CASSSGYYEQYF. The CDR3 DNA reads as TGTGCCAGCAGCTCGGGGTACTACGAGCAGTACTTC.

This chain connects TRBV5-4 to TRBJ2-7; D is perhaps TRBD1 (5 bases). Germline V gene lookup returns CDR1 SGHNT and CDR2 YYREEE (reference sequence). V was cut by 2 bases and J by 6 bases, with 12 bases left in between. The CDR3 has 13 residues. CDR3 nucleotide sequence: TGTGCCAGCAGCTTTACCTCCAGGGCCGAGCAGTACTTC. Amino acids: CASSFTSRAEQYF.

This chain joins TRBV18 and TRBJ1-1; D possibly corresponds to TRBD1 (5 bases). CDR3 length: 14 residues. Germline V gives CDR1 KGHSH, CDR2 LQKENI. Trimming shortened V by 3 bases and J by 4 bases, and 12 bases separated the two germline ends. The CDR3 region has the DNA TGTGCCAGCTCACCCCAAACAGGAACCACTGAAGCTTTCTTT. Its protein is CASSPQTGTTEAFF. Based on the CDR3 plus reference TRBV18 and TRBJ1-1, the full variable domain is NAGVMQNPRHLVRRRGQEARLRCSPMKGHSHVYWYRQLPEEGLKFMVYLQKENIIDESGMPKERFSAEFPKEGPSILRIQQVVRGDSAAYFCASSPQTGTTEAFFGQGTRLTVV.

The rearrangement links TRBV29-1 to TRBJ1-2; a weak D match, TRBD1 (5 bases). The germline V and J ends were trimmed by 5 bases and 8 bases, with 12 bases remaining between them. This CDR3 has 11 amino acids. Germline V gene lookup returns CDR1 SQVTM and CDR2 ANQGSEA. In DNA, the CDR3 is TGCAGCGTTCAGACAGCGAAAGGCTACACCTTC. Translated, it gives CSVQTAKGYTF.